This T cell receptor beta chain came from a study of cytomegalovirus exposure and HLA in healthy donors. Germline V lookup: CDR1 MNHNY, CDR2 SVGAGI (reference sequence). V gave up 2 bases and J gave up 6 bases; unmatched junction bases: 9. This CDR3 is 16 amino acids long. Points on this clone: Antigen unknown.

The study, taken as a whole, reports: Listed as cytomegalovirus-associated were over 150 TCR beta chains. One cluster of highly shared sequence variants probably arose as a sequencing artifact.

The PCR employed 60 Vbeta primers together with 13 Jbeta primers. Libraries were prepared by immunoSEQ multiplex PCR; TCRdb keeps only in-frame clonotypes and omits some of them. The sample records around 300,000 clones, around 66% being singletons. The material sequenced was PBMCs. The chain employs TRBV6-6 and TRBJ2-2; 7 bases match TRBD1. This clonotype was obtained from a female donor in good health and CMV-seronegative. CDR3 amino acids: CASSYPGGTHPGELFF. The CDR3, as DNA: TGTGCCAGCAGTTACCCAGGGGGTACCCACCCCGGGGAGCTGTTTTTT.